The clone carrying this T cell receptor beta chain was observed many times. This sample is drawn from a study of early T cells in non-severe SARS-CoV-2 infection. Between the trimmed V and J ends, which lost 6 bases and 0 bases, there was a span of 12 bases. The CDR3 consists of 14 residues. CDR1 and CDR2 from the germline V gene are DFQATT and SNEGSKA (reference sequence). Using its own MiXCR run on the 5' RACE reads, TCRdb lists one record per CDR3 protein. The sample yields around 80,000 distinct CDR3 sequences, less than 15% seen once. The specimen was whole blood. The V and J genes are TRBV20-1 and TRBJ2-1; D unresolved. This sequence originates from an adult who was a healthcare worker with PCR-confirmed SARS-CoV-2 infection or an uninfected control (not recorded which). The CDR3 coding sequence is TGCAGTGCCCCGGGCGCAGGCTCCTACAATGAGCAGTTCTTC. Translated, it gives CSAPGAGSYNEQFF.